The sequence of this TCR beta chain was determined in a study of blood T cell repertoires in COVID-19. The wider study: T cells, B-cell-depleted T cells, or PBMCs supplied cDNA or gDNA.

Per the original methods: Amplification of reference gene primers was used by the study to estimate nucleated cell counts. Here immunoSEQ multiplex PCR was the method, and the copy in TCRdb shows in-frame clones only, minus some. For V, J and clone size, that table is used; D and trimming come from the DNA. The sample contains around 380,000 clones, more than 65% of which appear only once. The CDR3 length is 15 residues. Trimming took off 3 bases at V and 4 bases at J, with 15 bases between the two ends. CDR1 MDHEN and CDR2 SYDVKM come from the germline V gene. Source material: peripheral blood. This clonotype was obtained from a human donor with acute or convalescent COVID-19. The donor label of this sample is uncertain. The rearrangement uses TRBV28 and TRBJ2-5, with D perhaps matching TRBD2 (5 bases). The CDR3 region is CASSFSSLTRETQYF. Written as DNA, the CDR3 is TGTGCCAGCAGTTTCTCTAGCCTCACCCGAGAGACCCAGTACTTC.